This T cell receptor beta chain was observed in a study of shared clonotypes between healthy human individuals. Study-wide context: The plates for each donor numbered three CD4 naive, three CD4 memory, two CD8 naive and one CD8 memory.

Study-level results: Rarefaction curves obtained for sorted subsets showed sequencing incomplete despite large depth.

The V and J ends lost 5 bases and 4 bases, in that order; junction bases with no gene match: 6. The CDR3 runs to 14 residues. The germline V gene encodes CDR1 MNHEY and CDR2 SVGAGI. On this clone itself: Its cognate antigen is unknown.

Data came from immunoSEQ multiplex PCR; TCRdb stores just in-frame clones and leaves some out. The table lists about 1 million clones, roughly 80% of them singletons, with 1.4% to 1.5% in the top ten. Specimen: memory CD4+ T cells sorted from blood. Subset given: CD45RA-negative fraction. This TCR was sampled from a man aged 18 to 30 in good health. The genes are TRBV6-5 and TRBJ1-2; TRBD1 aligns across 8 bases. The CDR3 DNA is TGTGCCAGCAGTGGCAGGGGGCGCGGCTATGGCTACACCTTC. Its translation: CASSGRGRGYGYTF.